This T cell receptor beta chain was observed in a study of blood T cell repertoires in COVID-19. Study as a whole: In each case, the material was cDNA or gDNA derived from T cells, B-cell-depleted T cells, or PBMCs.

Using immunoSEQ multiplex PCR, the repertoire was profiled, and TCRdb retains in-frame clones only, with some absent. The sample holds about 310,000 clones, over 75% seen once. All enrollees were roughly 18 to 90 years old and from fewer than 25 US areas. Participant reports of clinical history set cohort assignment. The CDR3 spans 22 residues. Trimming removed 5 bases from V and 14 bases from J, with 43 bases in between. Germline CDR1 and CDR2: SGHVS and FNYEAQ. This clonotype originated in a woman aged 40 to 55 who had recovered from COVID-19. Source material: PBMCs or T cells enriched from blood (not recorded which). The chain couples TRBV7-6 to TRBJ1-6; the D gene is possibly TRBD1 (5 bases). CDR3 in DNA: TGTGCCAGCAGCACACCTACGCCTACAGTTACAATCGTATTATCCCAGGGTTCGGCCCTCCACTTT. Its protein is CASSTPTPTVTIVLSQGSALHF.